Below, one T cell receptor beta chain is given with its context. After removal of 4 bases from V and 3 bases from J, the junction contained 10 bases not matched to a gene. The germline gives CDR1 LGHNA, CDR2 YNFKEQ. The CDR3 runs to 16 residues. This entry comes from a study of CD8 T cells in ankylosing spondylitis. One entry per CDR3 protein, called by TCRdb with MiXCR from the 5' RACE reads. The data show about 140,000 distinct CDR3 sequences, around 32% seen once. The clonotype originates from a male donor with ankylosing spondylitis. This chain uses TRBV4-2 with TRBJ2-7, with 9 bases aligning to TRBD1. The sample consisted of synovial fluid, either unsorted or a sorted T cell fraction (not recorded which). CDR3 DNA sequence: TGTGCCAGCAGCCGAACCCCGGGACAGGGTCTCTACGAGCAGTACTTC. Protein: CASSRTPGQGLYEQYF.